This entry lists 15 T cell receptor beta chains sequenced from one sample in a study of blood T cell repertoires in COVID-19. Profiled with immunoSEQ multiplex PCR; TCRdb holds only in-frame clones, not every one. Counted here are 250,000 to 350,000 clones, 88% occurring once; the ten biggest clones make up roughly 2%. The source material was PBMCs or T cells enriched from blood (not recorded which). These receptors were collected from an older woman in a cohort exposed to, infected with or recovered from COVID-19 (not recorded which).

This chain links TRBV29-1 with TRBJ1-1; unclear D gene. Trimming stripped 3 bases from V and 0 bases from J, with 5 bases between. In germline, CDR1 is SQVTM, CDR2 ANQGSEA. The CDR3 is 12 amino acids. CDR3 bases: TGCAGCGTTGACAGCGTGAACACTGAAGCTTTCTTT. This codes for CSVDSVNTEAFF. Filled out from reference TRBV29-1 and TRBJ1-1, the complete variable domain reads SAVISQKPSRDICQRGTSLTIQCQVDSQVTMMFWYRQQPGQSLTLIATANQGSEATYESGFVIDKFPISRPNLTFSTLTVSNMSPEDSSIYLCSVDSVNTEAFFGQGTRLTVV.

The chain has TRBV6-5 and TRBJ2-7; TRBD1 is a possible D gene (6 bases). The CDR3 runs 13 residues. Per germline, CDR1 MNHEY and CDR2 SVGAGI. The ends were cut back, 6 bases at V and 2 bases at J, with 11 bases in the middle. CDR3: CASRKGVAYEQYF. CDR3 DNA sequence: TGTGCCAGCAGAAAGGGGGTAGCCTACGAGCAGTACTTC.

With regard to this clone: Other DNA sequences of this sample code for an identical CDR3. The chain joins TRBV7-2 to TRBJ2-1; 10 bases are a match to TRBD1. The J segment lost 4 bases and the V segment lost 4 bases, leaving 1 base of the junction unmatched. Germline V gene sequence: CDR1 SGHTA, CDR2 FQGNSA. The CDR3 is 14 residues long. The CDR3 loop is CASSSGQGYNEQFF. CDR3 nucleotide sequence: TGTGCCAGCAGCTCGGGACAGGGGTACAATGAGCAGTTCTTC. The full variable domain, in which reference TRBV7-2 and TRBJ2-1 provide the parts outside the CDR3, is GAGVSQSPSNKVTEKGKDVELRCDPISGHTALYWYRQSLGQGLEFLIYFQGNSAPDKSGLPSDRFSAERTGGSVSTLTIQRTQQEDSAVYLCASSSGQGYNEQFFGPGTRLTVL.

This clone was observed once. V usage is TRBV19 and J usage is TRBJ2-1; perhaps TRBD1 as D (6 bases). Trimming took off 7 bases at V and 2 bases at J, with 15 bases between the two ends. This CDR3 is built from 15 residues. The V gene's germline CDR1 is LNHDA and CDR2 SQIVND (reference sequence). Written as DNA, the CDR3 is TGTGCCAGTACGGCAGGGGCGCGGACCTACAATGAGCAGTTCTTC. This encodes CASTAGARTYNEQFF.

The rearrangement joins TRBV4-1 to TRBJ2-7, with 9 bases aligning to TRBD2. Trimming removed 1 base from V and 2 bases from J; junction bases left unmatched: 6. Looked up from germline, CDR1 is MGHRA and CDR2 is YSYEKL. The CDR3 is made up of 16 amino acids. CDR3: CASSQVASGDTYEQYF. The CDR3 DNA sequence: TGCGCCAGCAGCCAAGTCGCTAGCGGGGACACCTACGAGCAGTACTTC.

The chain uses TRBV11-1 and TRBJ2-5; TRBD1 agrees at 10 bases. This CDR3 is 16 amino acids long. Germline CDR1 SGHAT, CDR2 FQDESV (reference sequence). J lost 4 bases, V lost 5 bases, and 10 bases had no gene match. The CDR3 loop is CASSQRQGARGETQYF. The CDR3 DNA sequence: TGTGCCAGCAGCCAACGACAGGGGGCGAGGGGAGAGACCCAGTACTTC.

This rearrangement joins TRBV19 to TRBJ2-5; a weak D match, TRBD1 (6 bases). In germline, CDR1 is LNHDA, CDR2 SQIVND (reference sequence). CDR3 size: 15 residues. Trimming cost V 8 bases and J 6 bases, with 22 bases left between them. The CDR3: CASGTDEGGWKTQYF. In DNA form, the CDR3 reads TGTGCCAGTGGGACCGACGAAGGGGGTTGGAAGACCCAGTACTTC.

This clone has a handful of counts. The chain links TRBV19 to TRBJ2-2, with 8 bases aligning to TRBD1. The germline CDR1 and CDR2 sequences are LNHDA and SQIVND (reference sequence). The CDR3 is made up of 16 amino acids. Losses at the gene ends were 0 bases for V and 8 bases for J; bases not matched to a gene: 8. The CDR3 DNA is TGTGCCAGTAGTATAGATAGCGCAGGGGGCAGGGGGGAGCTGTTTTTT. This sequence encodes CASSIDSAGGRGELFF. The whole variable domain, filled in from reference TRBV19 and TRBJ2-2, reads DGGITQSPKYLFRKEGQNVTLSCEQNLNHDAMYWYRQDPGQGLRLIYYSQIVNDFQKGDIAEGYSVSREKKESFPLTVTSAQKNPTAFYLCASSIDSAGGRGELFFGEGSRLTVL.

The rearrangement uses TRBV19 and TRBJ2-7, with 7 positions matching TRBD2. The CDR3 has 11 amino acids. Germline lookup yields CDR1 LNHDA and CDR2 SQIVND (reference sequence). V dropped 4 bases and J dropped 6; count of bases not matched to a gene: 0. The CDR3 spells CASSRGGEQYF. As DNA, the CDR3 is TGTGCCAGTAGTAGGGGGGGCGAGCAGTACTTC.

The chain recombines TRBV28 with TRBJ2-1; D might be TRBD1 (5 bases). Germline V gives CDR1 MDHEN, CDR2 SYDVKM. V was clipped by 6 bases and J by 0 bases, with 12 bases between them. This CDR3 has 15 amino acids. The CDR3 is CASSNRQSSYNEQFF. CDR3 nucleotides: TGTGCCAGCAGCAACCGACAGAGCTCCTACAATGAGCAGTTCTTC.

V is TRBV27 and J is TRBJ1-2; TRBD1 agrees at 9 bases. The V gene end was trimmed by 9 bases and the J gene end by 7 bases; junction bases not matched to a gene: 12. There are 14 residues in the CDR3. Germline lookup yields CDR1 MNHEY and CDR2 SMNVEV (reference sequence). The CDR3 DNA reads TGTGCCAGTCGCCGGACAGGGGACGTAGGTGGCTACACCTTC. Translating gives CASRRTGDVGGYTF.

V usage is TRBV27 and J usage is TRBJ2-1; D is undetermined. The germline CDR1 and CDR2 sequences are MNHEY and SMNVEV (reference sequence). V lost 4 bases, J lost 0 bases, and 10 bases lay in between. This CDR3 is built from 15 residues. The CDR3: CASSSPYSSYNEQFF. DNA of the CDR3: TGTGCCAGCAGTTCGCCGTACTCCTCCTACAATGAGCAGTTCTTC.

This sequence joins TRBV5-1 and TRBJ2-5; D call uncertain. Germline V lookup: CDR1 SGHRS, CDR2 YFSETQ. This CDR3 spans 13 amino acids. Trimming pared 0 bases from V and 4 bases from J, leaving 7 bases between. This chain's CDR3 is CASSLERLETQYF. CDR3 nucleotides: TGCGCCAGCAGCTTGGAGAGGTTAGAGACCCAGTACTTC.

The chain links TRBV5-1 to TRBJ1-4; D perhaps matches TRBD1 (6 bases). Germline V gives CDR1 SGHRS, CDR2 YFSETQ. CDR3 length: 15 residues. V dropped 4 bases and J dropped 3 bases, with 13 bases sitting between them. CDR3 in amino acids: CASSVTGLSNEKLFF. The CDR3 coding sequence is TGCGCCAGCAGCGTTACAGGGTTGTCTAATGAAAAACTGTTTTTT.

DNA of the CDR3: TGTGCCAGCAGCTTAGAAGGACTAGCCGGCGATGAGCAGTTCTTC. Amino acids: CASSLEGLAGDEQFF. The genes are TRBV11-2 and TRBJ2-1, with 8 bases identical to TRBD2. Germline V gene sequence: CDR1 SGHAT, CDR2 FQNNGV. CDR3 length equals 15 residues. After removal of 0 bases from V and 8 bases from J, the junction contained 6 bases not matched to a gene.